This T cell receptor (beta chain) derives from a study of blood T cell repertoires in COVID-19. Study information: Donors in the United States, Italy and Spain gave samples during acute or convalescent COVID-19.

Participants' own reports of clinical history determined their cohort assignment. V was clipped by 0 bases and J by 2 bases; unmatched bases: 4. The germline gives CDR1 SGDLS, CDR2 YYNGEE. The CDR3 runs 15 residues. TCRdb's table, derived via immunoSEQ multiplex PCR, lists solely in-frame clones and lacks some. The sample lists over 200,000 clones; about 91% were seen once. This sequence joins TRBV9 and TRBJ2-5, with TRBD1 identical over 7 bases. This sequence was found in a man between 18 and 29 years old with acute COVID-19. The sequenced material came from PBMCs or T cells enriched from blood (not recorded which). In DNA form, the CDR3 reads TGTGCCAGCAGCGTAGGACAGGGTGGTCAAGAGACCCAGTACTTC. Translating it yields CASSVGQGGQETQYF.